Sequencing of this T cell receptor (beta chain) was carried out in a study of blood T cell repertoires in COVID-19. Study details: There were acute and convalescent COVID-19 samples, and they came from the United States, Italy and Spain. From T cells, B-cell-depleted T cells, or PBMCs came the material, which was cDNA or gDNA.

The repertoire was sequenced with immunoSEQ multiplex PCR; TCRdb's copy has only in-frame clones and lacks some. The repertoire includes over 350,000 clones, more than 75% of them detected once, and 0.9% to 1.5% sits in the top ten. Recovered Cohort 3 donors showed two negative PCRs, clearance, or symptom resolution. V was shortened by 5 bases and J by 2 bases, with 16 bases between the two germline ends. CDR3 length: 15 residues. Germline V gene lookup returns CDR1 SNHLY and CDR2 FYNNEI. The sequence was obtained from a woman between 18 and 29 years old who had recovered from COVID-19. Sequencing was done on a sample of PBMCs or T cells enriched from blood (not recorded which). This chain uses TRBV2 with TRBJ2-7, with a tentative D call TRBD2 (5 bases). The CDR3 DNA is TGTGCCAGCAGTTTATTTGAGCGGCGAACCTACGAGCAGTACTTC. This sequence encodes CASSLFERRTYEQYF.